The T cell receptor beta chain under discussion was sequenced for a study of cytomegalovirus exposure and HLA in healthy donors. Study-wide background: As released early, the data held some 85 million unique TCRs from HLA-typed donors. Broader study findings: Analysis performed later showed TCR beta chains linked to HLA being more clonally expanded than equally common others. A few chains tied to CMV proved CMV antigen-specific in vitro. Exclusion as indistinguishable affected some V segments, including TRBV6-2 and TRBV6-3.

The trim removed 6 bases at V and 7 bases at J, leaving 7 bases unmatched. This CDR3 has 14 amino acids. Germline CDR1 reads MNHNS; CDR2 reads SASEGT. Concerning this clone: Its antigen is currently unknown.

It was with 60 Vbeta and 13 Jbeta primers that the PCR ran. The assay was immunoSEQ multiplex PCR, and TCRdb's table has in-frame clones only and misses some. Among over 150,000 clones, about 70% were seen once, and the ten largest hold 2.8%. The rearrangement links TRBV6-1 to TRBJ2-2; 8 bases are shared with TRBD2. Sequencing was done on a sample of PBMCs. This TCR derives from a man aged 18 to 29 in good health and CMV-seronegative. In DNA form, the CDR3 reads TGTGCCAGCAGCCGACTAGCGATGGACGGGGAGCTGTTTTTT. This sequence encodes CASSRLAMDGELFF.